Listed here are 14 T cell receptor beta chains from one sample, sequenced in a study of shared clonotypes between healthy human individuals. Sequencing was performed with immunoSEQ multiplex PCR; in TCRdb, only in-frame clones are kept and a portion is missing. Seen here are around 940,000 clones, more than 75% observed once, and the top ten hold approximately 1.5%. The sequencing sample was made of memory CD4+ T cells sorted from blood. The subset was: CD45RA-negative fraction. These receptors were collected from a man aged 18 to 30 in good health.

J is TRBJ1-4 and V is TRBV2; D gene uncertain. The CDR3 loop spans 16 amino acids. Germline CDR1 is SNHLY and CDR2 is FYNNEI. The ends were cut back, 6 bases at V and 4 bases at J, with 18 bases in the middle. Here the CDR3 DNA reads TGTGCCAGCAGGGTCCGCGGGATGGGAAGTAATGAAAAACTGTTTTTT. Its translation is CASRVRGMGSNEKLFF. The complete variable domain, with remaining parts taken from reference TRBV2 and TRBJ1-4, reads EPEVTQTPSHQVTQMGQEVILRCVPISNHLYFYWYRQILGQKVEFLVSFYNNEISEKSEIFDDQFSVERPDGSNFTLKIRSTKLEDSAMYFCASRVRGMGSNEKLFFGSGTQLSVL.

This clone was seen a handful of times. V gene TRBV6-1 combines with J gene TRBJ2-2; no firm D call. The CDR3 totals 15 residues. Germline assignment: CDR1 MNHNS and CDR2 SASEGT. V gave up 1 base and J gave up 0 bases, with 6 bases separating them. The CDR3, as DNA: TGTGCCAGCAGTGAAGGACGGGCGAACACCGGGGAGCTGTTTTTT. Amino acid sequence: CASSEGRANTGELFF.

This clone was recorded a few times. This sequence joins TRBV30 and TRBJ1-6, with 9 bases identical to TRBD1. After removal of 5 bases from V and 9 bases from J, the junction contained 8 bases not matched to a gene. The CDR3 totals 14 residues. Germline-derived CDR1 and CDR2 are GTSNPN and SVGIG (reference sequence). The CDR3 loop is CAWVGTGYGSPLHF. As DNA, the CDR3 is TGTGCCTGGGTCGGGACAGGGTATGGTTCACCCCTCCACTTT.

The chain has TRBV29-1 and TRBJ1-3; D ambiguous. V was trimmed by 0 bases and J by 0 bases, leaving 9 bases between them. This CDR3 comprises 15 residues. CDR1 is SQVTM and CDR2 is ANQGSEA in the germline V gene. CDR3 sequence: CSVEDRVSSGNTIYF. The CDR3 coding sequence is TGCAGCGTTGAAGATAGGGTCAGCTCTGGAAACACCATATATTTT.

This chain uses TRBV18 with TRBJ1-1; D remains unclear. In germline, CDR1 is KGHSH, CDR2 LQKENI. The CDR3 spans 13 residues. V was pared by 0 bases and J by 6 bases, with 8 bases between. CDR3 amino acids: CASSPPFAPEAFF. CDR3 DNA: TGTGCCAGCTCACCACCTTTCGCCCCTGAAGCTTTCTTT.

This sequence joins TRBV6-5 and TRBJ1-4; D unclear. Trimming removed 4 bases at V and 2 bases at J, with 11 bases between. CDR1 and CDR2 (germline): MNHEY, SVGAGI. CDR3 length: 15 residues. The chain's CDR3 is CASSLDGLTNEKLFF. CDR3 nucleotides: TGTGCCAGCAGTTTGGACGGGCTCACTAATGAAAAACTGTTTTTT.

As concerns this clone: Distinct nucleotide sequences in the sample also encode this CDR3. This chain links TRBV20-1 with TRBJ1-1, with D uncertain. This CDR3 region has 11 residues. Trimming cost V 3 bases and J 4 bases, with 6 bases left between them. Germline CDR1 reads DFQATT; CDR2 reads SNEGSKA (reference sequence). CDR3 amino acids: CSASEGTEAFF. CDR3 sequence (DNA): TGCAGTGCTAGCGAAGGCACTGAAGCTTTCTTT.

The chain links TRBV2 to TRBJ2-7; 7 bases align to TRBD1. This CDR3 comprises 14 residues. Germline CDR1 SNHLY, CDR2 FYNNEI. The junction had 9 bases not matched to a gene; V was cut back by 7 bases and J by 3 bases. CDR3 in DNA: TGTGCCAGCAAATCACAGGGGACGAGCTACGAGCAGTACTTC. This translates into CASKSQGTSYEQYF.

This clone was counted once. A read error may explain this, as a much larger clone is one base away. Other DNA sequences in the same sample also yield this CDR3. This chain uses TRBV5-4 with TRBJ2-5, with 7 bases aligning to TRBD2. V was pared by 0 bases and J by 5 bases, with 1 base of the junction left unmatched. This CDR3 is built from 13 residues. Per germline, CDR1 SGHNT and CDR2 YYREEE (reference sequence). The DNA of the CDR3 is TGTGCCAGCAGCTTGGCCGGGGGGGAGACCCAGTACTTC. Translated: CASSLAGGETQYF.

The chain couples TRBV10-2 to TRBJ2-1, with 11 bases lining up with TRBD2. J lost 8 bases, V lost 3 bases, and 6 bases had no gene match. The germline V gene encodes CDR1 WSHSY and CDR2 SAAADI. The length of the CDR3 is 15 residues. CDR3 in amino acids: CASSETSGSFDEQFF. In DNA, the CDR3 is TGCGCCAGCAGTGAAACTAGCGGGAGCTTCGATGAGCAGTTCTTC.

The chain combines TRBV2 with TRBJ1-1, with D maybe TRBD1 (6 bases). V lost 6 bases, J lost 5 bases, and 19 bases lay in between. The germline gives CDR1 SNHLY, CDR2 FYNNEI. CDR3 length: 15 residues. The CDR3 nucleotides are TGTGCCAGCAGCGTAGACCAGGGGCTGAGGACTGAAGCTTTCTTT. Translated: CASSVDQGLRTEAFF.

The V call is TRBV14, the J call TRBJ2-1; D uncertain. Germline CDR1 and CDR2: SGHDN and FVKESK. V shed 2 bases and J shed 10 bases, with 9 bases lying between them. This CDR3 contains 12 residues. For the CDR3, the DNA is TGTGCCAGCAGCCAACAATTGAAAGAGCAGTTCTTC. Its translation: CASSQQLKEQFF.

The chain links TRBV30 to TRBJ1-6, with D hard to call. Trimming stripped 3 bases from V and 8 bases from J, with 14 bases between. CDR3 length: 14 amino acids. Germline V lookup: CDR1 GTSNPN, CDR2 SVGIG (reference sequence). CDR3 DNA: TGTGCCTGGAGCAGTCGGGGAGCCCATTCACCCCTCCACTTT. It yields the protein CAWSSRGAHSPLHF.

V is TRBV27 and J is TRBJ2-1; TRBD2 agrees at 9 bases. This CDR3 spans 16 amino acids. CDR1 MNHEY and CDR2 SMNVEV come from the germline V gene (reference sequence). V lost 5 bases to trimming and J lost 7 bases; unmatched junction nucleotides: 12. For the CDR3, the DNA is TGTGCCAGCAGTGCCCCCGGGCTAGCGGGGTTTAATGAGCAGTTCTTC. It specifies CASSAPGLAGFNEQFF.